The sequence of this T cell receptor beta chain was determined in a study of T cells in Graves' hyperthyroidism and ophthalmopathy. Findings and limits, study-wide: A 13 V-J signature model discriminated ophthalmopathy versus stable hyperthyroidism. The model foresaw ophthalmopathy a median around 6.8 months prior to onset.

TCR beta CDR3 regions were amplified from RNA transcripts. The TCR CDR3 first-round RT-PCR relied on the HTBI primer set. TCRdb called the multiplex PCR reads again in MiXCR, with one record for every CDR3 protein. Among hundreds of thousands of distinct CDR3 sequences listed, approximately 19% were seen once. Clinical symptoms, serum thyroxine, TRAb, thyroid ultrasound and orbital computed tomography established diagnosis. Trimming at V came to 1 base and at J to 4 bases, leaving 4 bases not matched to a gene. Germline V CDR1 and CDR2: MGHRA, YSYEKL. This CDR3 has 15 residues. This clonotype was recorded at least ten times. What it binds is not known.

This TCR came from a woman between 18 and 29 years old with Graves' hyperthyroidism. The sequenced sample consisted of blood. The chain joins TRBV4-1 to TRBJ2-5, with TRBD1 matching 9 bases. CDR3 DNA: TGCGCCAGCAGCCAAGGGGCGACAGGGGGAGAGACCCAGTACTTC. Translating it yields CASSQGATGGETQYF.